The clone carrying this T cell receptor (beta chain) was counted a few times. The antigen is not known. The data stem from a study of post-analysis software for immune sequencing data. Study overall: Disease trajectories encompassed relapsing-remitting, secondary progressive and progressive-relapsing multiple sclerosis. General observations from the study: Under F measure analysis, samples from one preparation batch co-clustered strongly. TRBV5-6, TRBV5-1 and TRBV20-1 belonged to a set of a handful of TRBV segments that were more frequent in patients than controls. Patients with multiple sclerosis recorded significantly lower normalized Chao1 diversity than controls, the study found.

Every TCR beta cDNA library bore unique molecular identifiers. Starting from roughly 1 to 10 million T cells, the study yielded roughly 0.5 million cDNA molecules. TCRdb recomputed calls from the PCR reads with MiXCR, one row per CDR3 protein. The sample yields fewer than 850,000 distinct CDR3 sequences, 25% to 30% seen once. Trimming cost V 3 bases and J 7 bases, with 12 bases left between them. Germline-derived CDR1 and CDR2 are DFQATT and SNEGSKA (reference sequence). The CDR3 runs 13 residues. The chain recombines TRBV20-1 with TRBJ2-2, with unresolved D. The sequencing input was blood. The sequence was obtained from a girl aged 5 to 17 with multiple sclerosis. CDR3 bases: TGCAGTGCTAGGGCTTCACGAGGCGGGGAGCTGTTTTTT. This codes for CSARASRGGELFF.